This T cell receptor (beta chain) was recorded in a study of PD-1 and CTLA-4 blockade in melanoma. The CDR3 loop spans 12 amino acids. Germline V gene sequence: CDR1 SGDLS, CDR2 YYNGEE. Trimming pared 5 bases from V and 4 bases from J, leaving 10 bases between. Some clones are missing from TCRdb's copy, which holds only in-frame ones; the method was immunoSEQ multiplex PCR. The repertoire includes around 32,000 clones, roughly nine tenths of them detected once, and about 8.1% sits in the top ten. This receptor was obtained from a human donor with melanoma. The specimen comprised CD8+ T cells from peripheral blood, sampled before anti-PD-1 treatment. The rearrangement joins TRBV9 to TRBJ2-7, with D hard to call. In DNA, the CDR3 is TGTGCCAGCAGTCCCGGTGGGTACGAGCAGTACTTC. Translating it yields CASSPGGYEQYF.